Each of the 3 T cell receptor beta chains below was sequenced from the same sample in a study of T cell repertoires in cytomegalovirus infection. Antigen specificity for these receptors is unknown. TCRdb re-called the reads through MiXCR, storing one row per CDR3 protein. The sample holds roughly 990,000 distinct CDR3 sequences; roughly a third are singletons and the top ten take around 15%. Specimen: cultured CD8+ T cells from PBMCs, collected from culture after CMV antigen stimulation. The receptors here all came from a human donor in good health (CMV status not recorded). Some clones in this sample may be carry-over from other donors' samples.

This clonotype was seen many times. The gene calls are TRBV7-8 and TRBJ2-1; the match to TRBD1 covers 8 bases. The germline gives CDR1 SGHVS, CDR2 FQNEAQ. There are 15 residues in the CDR3. J lost 4 bases, V lost 6 bases, and 8 bases had no gene match. As DNA, the CDR3 is TGTGCCAGCAGTTACCTCCGGACAGGGTACAATGAGCAGTTCTTC. This translates into CASSYLRTGYNEQFF.

This clonotype was counted between two and nine times. The V gene is TRBV2, the J gene TRBJ2-1, with D possibly called TRBD1 or TRBD2 (6 bases each). Trimming shortened V by 8 bases and J by 3 bases, and 20 bases separated the two germline ends. CDR1 is SNHLY and CDR2 is FYNNEI in the germline V gene. The CDR3 totals 16 residues. CDR3 protein: CASPKGGDPNYNEQFF. In DNA, the CDR3 is TGTGCCAGCCCGAAGGGGGGAGACCCGAACTACAATGAGCAGTTCTTC.

The rearrangement joins TRBV6-5 to TRBJ1-5; TRBD1 aligns across 8 bases. The CDR3 spans 15 residues. Germline assignment: CDR1 MNHEY and CDR2 SVGAGI. V was pared by 6 bases and J by 0 bases, with 4 bases of the junction left unmatched. The CDR3 DNA is TGTGCCAGCAGCTCTCAGGGGGCTAGCAATCAGCCCCAGCATTTT. This translates into CASSSQGASNQPQHF.